This TCR beta chain originates from a study of identical twins. Study-level findings and limits: Not following the same donors, the study drew its conclusions from cross-sectional statistical analysis. The abundant beta clonotypes from cord blood had fewer insertions, and memory repertoires had none of this.

This clonotype was recorded at least ten times. Its antigen remains unknown. Via MiXCR, TCRdb re-called the 5' RACE reads, giving one row per CDR3 protein. Among about 690,000 distinct CDR3 sequences, roughly 6% were seen once, and the ten largest hold around 1.7%. Germline CDR1 reads SQVTM; CDR2 reads ANQGSEA. V dropped 0 bases and J dropped 8 bases, with 7 bases sitting between them. The CDR3 consists of 12 residues. Sequencing was done on a sample of naive T cells sorted from blood. The TCR sequence derives from a man younger than 35 in good health. V usage is TRBV29-1 and J usage is TRBJ2-2; D uncertain. The CDR3 DNA reads as TGCAGCGTTGAAGATCGTCCAGGGGAGCTGTTTTTT. Translating gives CSVEDRPGELFF.